This passage covers 24 T cell receptor beta chains from one sample sequenced in a study of shared clonotypes between healthy human individuals. The assay was immunoSEQ multiplex PCR, and TCRdb's table has in-frame clones only and misses some. The sample lists over a million clones, roughly 96% occurring once. Material: naive CD4+ T cells sorted from blood. Subset meaning: CD45RA+ positively selected. Source of these receptors: a man in his thirties or forties in good health.

V usage is TRBV27 and J usage is TRBJ1-1; D perhaps matches TRBD1 (5 bases). Deletions cut 6 bases from V and 4 bases from J, with 18 bases between. Germline V gives CDR1 MNHEY, CDR2 SMNVEV (reference sequence). The CDR3 length is 15 residues. CDR3 bases: TGTGCCAGCAGACCCCGCCGGGACCGGGTCACTGAAGCTTTCTTT. This translates into CASRPRRDRVTEAFF.

The chain joins TRBV28 to TRBJ2-7; D uncertain. Germline CDR1 MDHEN, CDR2 SYDVKM. The CDR3 spans 14 residues. V was shortened by 5 bases and J by 5 bases, with 16 bases between the two germline ends. DNA of the CDR3: TGTGCCAGCAGTGACGCGTTTTTCTCGGACGAGCAGTACTTC. Its translation: CASSDAFFSDEQYF.

This clone was observed a single time. The CDR3 nucleotides read TGTGCCAGCAGCTTAAACGGACCGAACGTCGATCAGCCCCAGCATTTT. Its translation: CASSLNGPNVDQPQHF. The chain is built from TRBV7-6 and TRBJ1-5, with unresolved D. The CDR3 sequence is 16 residues long. V lost 2 bases to trimming and J lost 5 bases, with 16 bases between them. Germline V gene sequence: CDR1 SGHVS, CDR2 FNYEAQ.

This chain joins TRBV12-5 and TRBJ2-1; D gene ambiguous. Germline V gene sequence: CDR1 LGHNT, CDR2 FRNRAP. Trimming removed 7 bases from V and 5 bases from J, with 12 bases in between. CDR3 length: 13 amino acids. This chain's CDR3 is CASVLDINNEQFF. In nucleotides, the CDR3 is TGTGCTAGTGTCCTTGACATAAACAATGAGCAGTTCTTC.

The sample holds one count of this clone. Other DNA sequences in this sample translate to the same CDR3. J is TRBJ1-5 and V is TRBV19; D is undetermined. Trimming stripped 1 base from V and 6 bases from J, with 4 bases between. The CDR3 runs 12 residues. Germline CDR1 reads LNHDA; CDR2 reads SQIVND (reference sequence). Here the CDR3 DNA reads TGTGCCAGTAGTATAGGCACTCAGCCCCAGCATTTT. This codes for CASSIGTQPQHF.

A single count supports this clone. V and J are TRBV6-5 and TRBJ1-5, with TRBD1 identical over 8 bases. V was pared by 10 bases and J by 6 bases, with 11 bases of the junction left unmatched. Germline-derived CDR1 and CDR2 are MNHEY and SVGAGI. The length of the CDR3 is 14 residues. CDR3 protein: CATGDRPRSQPQHF. DNA for the CDR3: TGTGCCACCGGGGACAGGCCAAGGTCTCAGCCCCAGCATTTT.

This chain uses TRBV19 with TRBJ1-4, with a tentative D call TRBD1 (6 bases). CDR1 is LNHDA and CDR2 is SQIVND in the germline V gene (reference sequence). Trimming took off 5 bases at V and 8 bases at J, with 15 bases between the two ends. The CDR3 runs 14 residues. The CDR3 reads CASSPRQGQEKLFF. The DNA for the CDR3 is TGTGCCAGTAGTCCACGGCAGGGGCAGGAAAAACTGTTTTTT.

This rearrangement joins TRBV6-1 to TRBJ1-1; no firm D call. The CDR3 covers 13 residues. Germline assignment: CDR1 MNHNS and CDR2 SASEGT. Trimming took 4 bases from V and 5 from J, leaving 11 bases between them. CDR3 DNA sequence: TGTGCCAGCAGTGCCAAGGCTGGGACTGAAGCTTTCTTT. Amino acid sequence: CASSAKAGTEAFF.

A note on this clone: The same CDR3 arises from other DNA sequences in this sample as well. The chain couples TRBV5-1 to TRBJ1-1; D unclear. Trimming cost V 0 bases and J 0 bases, with 6 bases left between them. CDR3 length: 14 residues. Germline CDR1 reads SGHRS; CDR2 reads YFSETQ. CDR3 loop: CASSLGLMNTEAFF. CDR3 coding DNA: TGCGCCAGCAGCTTGGGGCTCATGAACACTGAAGCTTTCTTT.

The V gene is TRBV5-1, the J gene TRBJ2-2, with D unclear. The V and J ends lost 9 bases and 1 base respectively, with 13 bases between them. The CDR3 is 14 amino acids. Per the germline V gene, CDR1 is SGHRS and CDR2 is YFSETQ. CDR3 residues: CATSRAENTGELFF. CDR3 bases: TGCGCCACCTCCCGGGCAGAGAACACCGGGGAGCTGTTTTTT.

The rearrangement uses TRBV11-2 and TRBJ2-7; D unclear. The V end was cut by 2 bases, the J end by 6 bases, with 8 bases between. Germline V gives CDR1 SGHAT, CDR2 FQNNGV. The CDR3 runs to 12 residues. The CDR3 sequence: CASSLMSSEQYF. CDR3 bases: TGTGCCAGCAGCTTAATGAGTTCCGAGCAGTACTTC.

The CDR3 protein is CATEGQGRAQETQYF. CDR3 coding DNA: TGTGCCACCGAGGGACAGGGGCGGGCACAAGAGACCCAGTACTTC. This sequence joins TRBV5-6 and TRBJ2-5, with 10 bases fitting TRBD1. Germline lookup yields CDR1 SGHDT and CDR2 YYEEEE. This CDR3 comprises 15 residues. V lost 9 bases to trimming and J lost 2 bases; unmatched junction nucleotides: 10.

The genes are TRBV2 and TRBJ2-5, with D uncertain. Germline V gives CDR1 SNHLY, CDR2 FYNNEI. V shed 3 bases and J shed 6 bases, with 11 bases lying between them. The CDR3 length is 13 residues. This CDR3 is CASSDHSLQTQYF. Here the CDR3 DNA reads TGTGCCAGCAGTGATCACAGCCTCCAGACCCAGTACTTC.

As regards this clone: A read error may explain this, as a much larger clone is one base away. The sample contains more than one DNA sequence encoding this CDR3. The CDR3 region has the DNA TGCGCCAGCAGCTTGGGGTCGCTCAGAATCTACGAGCAGTACTTC. Residues: CASSLGSLRIYEQYF. The V and J genes are TRBV5-6 and TRBJ2-7, with D unresolved. This CDR3 is built from 15 residues. CDR1 SGHDT and CDR2 YYEEEE come from the germline V gene.

The chain couples TRBV19 to TRBJ2-2; 7 bases are shared with TRBD1. Germline CDR1 LNHDA, CDR2 SQIVND (reference sequence). The CDR3 is 16 residues long. Trimming at V came to 4 bases and at J to 4 bases, leaving 9 bases not matched to a gene. This chain's CDR3 is CASSTTGAVSTGELFF. The DNA of the CDR3 is TGTGCCAGTAGTACCACAGGGGCGGTGTCCACCGGGGAGCTGTTTTTT.

The chain couples TRBV30 to TRBJ2-7, with 8 bases fitting TRBD1. Germline V CDR1 and CDR2: GTSNPN, SVGIG (reference sequence). The length of the CDR3 is 13 residues. The trim removed 1 base at V and 2 bases at J, leaving 1 base unmatched. As DNA, the CDR3 is TGTGCCTGGAGTGGGACAGGGACCTACGAGCAGTACTTC. Translating it yields CAWSGTGTYEQYF. Full variable domain (rest looked up from reference TRBV30 and TRBJ2-7): SQTIHQWPATLVQPVGSPLSLECTVEGTSNPNLYWYRQAAGRGLQLLFYSVGIGQISSEVPQNLSASRPQDRQFILSSKKLLLSDSGFYLCAWSGTGTYEQYFGPGTRLTVT.

This chain connects TRBV10-1 to TRBJ2-3; D unclear. There are 14 residues in the CDR3. Trimming took 1 base from V and 2 from J, leaving 7 bases between them. The germline V gene encodes CDR1 WNHNN and CDR2 SYGVQD (reference sequence). The CDR3: CASSEFEDTDTQYF. As DNA, the CDR3 is TGCGCCAGCAGTGAGTTCGAGGACACAGATACGCAGTATTTT.

The rearrangement links TRBV5-1 to TRBJ2-7; 7 positions agree with TRBD2. Germline CDR1 is SGHRS and CDR2 is YFSETQ. V lost 0 bases to trimming and J lost 5 bases; unmatched junction nucleotides: 5. This CDR3 spans 14 amino acids. CDR3 bases: TGCGCCAGCAGCTTGGCAACAGGACTAGACGAGCAGTACTTC. It translates to CASSLATGLDEQYF.

The chain carries TRBV7-7 and TRBJ2-3; 9 bases line up with TRBD2. Trimming at V came to 5 bases and at J to 6 bases, leaving 12 bases not matched to a gene. From germline, CDR1 is SSHAT and CDR2 FNYEAQ (reference sequence). The CDR3 consists of 16 residues. CDR3 amino acids: CASSPSVAGVMDTQYF. CDR3 coding DNA: TGTGCCAGCAGCCCCTCCGTAGCGGGAGTCATGGATACGCAGTATTTT.

J is TRBJ2-3 and V is TRBV9; the D gene could be TRBD1 or TRBD2 (6 bases each). CDR3 length equals 21 residues. Germline V gene lookup returns CDR1 SGDLS and CDR2 YYNGEE. The V and J ends lost 3 bases and 3 bases respectively, with 32 bases between them. CDR3 residues: CASSAKGGLETSYPRTDTQYF. The CDR3 DNA reads as TGTGCCAGCAGCGCCAAAGGGGGGTTGGAGACCTCGTATCCCCGGACAGATACGCAGTATTTT.

For this clone: This sample also contains other DNA sequences that code for the same CDR3. This chain links TRBV5-1 with TRBJ1-4, with D perhaps matching TRBD1 (6 bases). CDR1 SGHRS and CDR2 YFSETQ come from the germline V gene. V gave up 0 bases and J gave up 7 bases, with 10 bases separating them. This CDR3 region has 14 residues. Here the CDR3 DNA reads TGCGCCAGCAGCTTGGATAGGGGGGGTGAAAAACTGTTTTTT. This codes for CASSLDRGGEKLFF.

The chain carries TRBV5-4 and TRBJ1-1; D remains ambiguous. Germline V CDR1 and CDR2: SGHNT, YYREEE (reference sequence). Trimming removed 3 bases from V and 6 bases from J, with 9 bases in between. This CDR3 is 12 amino acids long. CDR3 sequence reads: CASSSESSEAFF. The CDR3 DNA sequence: TGTGCCAGCAGCTCGGAGTCCTCTGAAGCTTTCTTT. Together with reference TRBV5-4 and TRBJ1-1, the CDR3 gives the full variable domain: ETGVTQSPTHLIKTRGQQVTLRCSSQSGHNTVSWYQQALGQGPQFIFQYYREEENGRGNFPPRFSGLQFPNYSSELNVNALELDDSALYLCASSSESSEAFFGQGTRLTVV.

For this clone: The same CDR3 is also encoded by other DNA sequences in this sample. The rearrangement uses TRBV28 and TRBJ1-5; D unclear. Germline V gives CDR1 MDHEN, CDR2 SYDVKM. Trimming shortened V by 6 bases and J by 4 bases, and 4 bases separated the two germline ends. The CDR3 length is 11 residues. The CDR3 spells CASSTNQPQHF. CDR3 sequence (DNA): TGTGCCAGCAGCACAAATCAGCCCCAGCATTTT.

V is TRBV7-2 and J is TRBJ2-7, with D perhaps matching TRBD1 or TRBD2 (6 bases each). The CDR3 contains 13 residues. V was clipped by 4 bases and J by 6 bases, with 13 bases between them. Germline values: CDR1 SGHTA, CDR2 FQGNSA. The chain's CDR3 is CASSSKGGGEQYF. The CDR3 nucleotides are TGTGCCAGCAGCTCCAAGGGGGGAGGCGAGCAGTACTTC.